What follows are 13 T cell receptor beta chains derived from one specimen sequenced in a study of T-cell reconstitution after alpha-beta-depleted transplantation in children. Preparing the TCRbeta library involved the use of unique molecular identifiers. TCRdb passed the PCR reads through MiXCR, listing each CDR3 protein once. The sample lists some 140,000 distinct CDR3 sequences, about 9.5% seen once, with nearly 25% in the top ten. The sample in question was PBMCs, mostly from graft donor cells, obtained 180 days after TCRalphabeta/CD19-depleted stem cell transplant. These receptors all stem from a girl under two years old who had a stem cell transplant for combined immunodeficiency, so the T cells may come from the graft donor.

This clonotype was observed a handful of times. J is TRBJ2-1 and V is TRBV5-6; TRBD1 matches 9 bases. Trimming at V came to 7 bases and at J to 15 bases, leaving 8 bases not matched to a gene. Germline V gene lookup returns CDR1 SGHDT and CDR2 YYEEEE. This CDR3 comprises 11 residues. CDR3 sequence: CASGIGTGMFF. For the CDR3, the DNA is TGTGCCAGCGGAATCGGGACAGGGATGTTCTTC.

This clonotype has more than one count but fewer than ten. J is TRBJ2-3 and V is TRBV18; D is unresolved. Per germline, CDR1 KGHSH and CDR2 LQKENI. The CDR3 is made up of 15 amino acids. V lost 5 bases and J lost 0, with 12 bases in between. The CDR3 reads CASSSRRLSTDTQYF. As DNA, the CDR3 is TGTGCCAGCTCATCGAGACGCCTGAGCACAGATACGCAGTATTTT.

V and J are TRBV3-1 and TRBJ2-1; 8 bases are shared with TRBD2. The CDR3 contains 15 residues. V lost 7 bases, J lost 6 bases, and 11 bases stayed unmatched. The germline CDR1 and CDR2 sequences are LGHDT and YNNKEL (reference sequence). The CDR3 is CASTRTSWNVNEQFF. CDR3 coding DNA: TGTGCCAGCACAAGGACTAGCTGGAACGTCAATGAGCAGTTCTTC.

The chain joins TRBV18 to TRBJ1-4, with D unclear. V was shortened by 4 bases and J by 6 bases, with 12 bases between the two germline ends. This CDR3 spans 14 amino acids. Germline V gene lookup returns CDR1 KGHSH and CDR2 LQKENI. In DNA, the CDR3 is TGTGCCAGCTCACTCTCTATAGAGGATGAAAAACTGTTTTTT. It yields the protein CASSLSIEDEKLFF.

V gene TRBV7-2 combines with J gene TRBJ1-3; D unresolved. Trimming removed 6 bases from V and 0 bases from J, with 9 bases in between. The length of the CDR3 is 14 residues. From germline, CDR1 is SGHTA and CDR2 FQGNSA. The CDR3, as DNA: TGTGCCAGCAGTTCCGACAACTCTGGAAACACCATATATTTT. Its protein product is CASSSDNSGNTIYF.

The rearrangement links TRBV7-2 to TRBJ2-1, with 9 bases lining up with TRBD1. Germline V gene sequence: CDR1 SGHTA, CDR2 FQGNSA. The CDR3 spans 16 residues. V lost 2 bases and J lost 2; bases outside the gene matches: 4. CDR3 loop: CASSLRRDRAYNEQFF. CDR3 coding DNA: TGTGCCAGCAGCTTACGCAGGGACAGGGCCTACAATGAGCAGTTCTTC.

A few counts support this clonotype. The chain recombines TRBV20-1 with TRBJ1-6, with 8 bases matching TRBD1. CDR3 length: 16 amino acids. With V trimmed by 1 base and J by 3 bases, 5 bases remained unmatched. Germline V gives CDR1 DFQATT, CDR2 SNEGSKA (reference sequence). Here the CDR3 DNA reads TGCAGTGCTAGAGGGGCAGGGGGCAACTATAATTCACCCCTCCACTTT. This codes for CSARGAGGNYNSPLHF.

The V and J genes are TRBV11-2 and TRBJ2-5; TRBD2 aligns across 13 bases. The germline V gene has CDR1 SGHAT and CDR2 FQNNGV. V gave up 1 base and J gave up 4 bases; unmatched junction bases: 9. This CDR3 has 18 amino acids. CDR3 residues: CASSLGLAGGFDGETQYF. In DNA form, the CDR3 reads TGTGCCAGCAGCTTAGGACTAGCGGGAGGTTTTGATGGAGAGACCCAGTACTTC.

This clonotype turned up a few times. The chain couples TRBV4-3 to TRBJ2-1; D unclear. In germline, CDR1 is LGHNA, CDR2 YSLEER. V was pared by 0 bases and J by 0 bases, with 18 bases between. The CDR3 is 19 amino acids. This chain's CDR3 is CASSQESFGSLSSYNEQFF. The CDR3 nucleotides read TGCGCCAGCAGCCAAGAATCGTTTGGTAGTTTAAGCTCCTACAATGAGCAGTTCTTC.

This clonotype turned up a few times. The chain recombines TRBV12-3 or TRBV12-4 with TRBJ2-7; D ambiguous. Between the trimmed V and J ends, which lost 3 bases and 3 bases, there was a span of 9 bases. CDR3 length: 13 amino acids. CDR3 sequence reads: CASSFTSGYEQYF. The CDR3 DNA follows: TGTGCCAGCAGTTTCACGTCGGGCTACGAGCAGTACTTC.

The genes are TRBV20-1 and TRBJ2-4, with D possibly being TRBD1 (6 bases). This CDR3 contains 14 residues. Germline V lookup: CDR1 DFQATT, CDR2 SNEGSKA (reference sequence). Trimming took 0 bases from V and 8 from J, leaving 14 bases between them. Here the CDR3 reads CSARDPWGLDIQYF. As DNA, the CDR3 is TGCAGTGCTAGAGACCCCTGGGGGCTTGACATTCAGTACTTC.

This chain links TRBV5-6 with TRBJ2-1; 7 positions agree with TRBD2. V lost 1 base to trimming and J lost 4 bases; unmatched junction nucleotides: 8. The CDR3 has 16 amino acids. The germline V gene has CDR1 SGHDT and CDR2 YYEEEE. The DNA for the CDR3 is TGTGCCAGCAGCTTGATAGGGAGGGGATTTTACAATGAGCAGTTCTTC. It encodes CASSLIGRGFYNEQFF.

This clonotype occurred a few times. The CDR3 DNA sequence: TGTGCCAGCAGTATATACTCTGGGGCCAACGTCCTGACTTTC. Protein sequence: CASSIYSGANVLTF. This chain links TRBV6-1 with TRBJ2-6; D unclear. The CDR3 sequence is 14 residues long. Germline CDR1 reads MNHNS; CDR2 reads SASEGT. The V end lost 5 bases, the J end lost 0 bases, and 5 bases lay between the germline ends.